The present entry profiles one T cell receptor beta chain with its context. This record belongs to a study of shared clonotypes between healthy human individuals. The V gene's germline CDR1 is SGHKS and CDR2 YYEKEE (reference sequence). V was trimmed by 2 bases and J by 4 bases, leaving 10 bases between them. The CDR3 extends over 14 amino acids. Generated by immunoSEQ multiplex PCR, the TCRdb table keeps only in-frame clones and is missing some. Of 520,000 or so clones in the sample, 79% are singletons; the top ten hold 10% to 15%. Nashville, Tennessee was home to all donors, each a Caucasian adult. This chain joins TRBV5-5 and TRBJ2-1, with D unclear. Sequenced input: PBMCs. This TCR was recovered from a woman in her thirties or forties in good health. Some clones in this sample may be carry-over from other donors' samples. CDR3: CASSFTVLYNEQFF. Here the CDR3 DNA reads TGTGCCAGCAGCTTTACTGTTCTTTACAATGAGCAGTTCTTC.